Below, one TCR beta chain is given with its context. The data belong to a study of T-cell memory formation after mild COVID-19. MiXCR was run by TCRdb on the 5' RACE reads, yielding one entry per CDR3 protein. The data hold about 400,000 distinct CDR3 sequences, with approximately 15% observed a single time. The CDR3 has 13 amino acids. The germline V gene encodes CDR1 SGHTA and CDR2 FQGTGA. Unmatched junction bases numbered 7, after V lost 5 bases and J lost 7 bases. The J gene is TRBJ2-7, the V gene TRBV7-3, with TRBD2 matching over 8 bases. The sample comprised PBMCs or a T cell subset sorted from them (not recorded which). This sequence was found in a man between 18 and 29 years old who had mild COVID-19 (a few samples of this study predate the infection). Cell type and time point are not known. CDR3 bases: TGTGCCAGCAGCCAAGGTCCGGGGGGGGAGCAGTACTTC. Protein sequence: CASSQGPGGEQYF.